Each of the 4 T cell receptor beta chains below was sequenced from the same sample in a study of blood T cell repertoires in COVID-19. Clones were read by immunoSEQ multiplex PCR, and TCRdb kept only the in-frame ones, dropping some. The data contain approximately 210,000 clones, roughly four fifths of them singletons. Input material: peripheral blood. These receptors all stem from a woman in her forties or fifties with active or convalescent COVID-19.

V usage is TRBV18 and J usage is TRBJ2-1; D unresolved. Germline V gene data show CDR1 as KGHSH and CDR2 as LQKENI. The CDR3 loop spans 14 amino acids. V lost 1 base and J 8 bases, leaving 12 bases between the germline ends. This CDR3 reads CASSPLAPSDEQFF. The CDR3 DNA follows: TGTGCCAGCTCACCACTCGCTCCGTCGGATGAGCAGTTCTTC.

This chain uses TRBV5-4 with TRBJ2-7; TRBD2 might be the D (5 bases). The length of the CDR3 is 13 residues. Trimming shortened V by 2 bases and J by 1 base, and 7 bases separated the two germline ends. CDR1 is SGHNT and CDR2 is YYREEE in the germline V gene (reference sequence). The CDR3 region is CASSFRGSYEQYF. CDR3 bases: TGTGCCAGCAGCTTCCGGGGATCCTACGAGCAGTACTTC.

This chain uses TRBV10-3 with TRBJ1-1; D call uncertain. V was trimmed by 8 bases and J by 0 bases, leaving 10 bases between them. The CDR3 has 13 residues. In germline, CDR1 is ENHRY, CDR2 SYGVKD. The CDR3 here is CAIADTMNTEAFF. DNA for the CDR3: TGTGCCATCGCAGACACCATGAACACTGAAGCTTTCTTT.

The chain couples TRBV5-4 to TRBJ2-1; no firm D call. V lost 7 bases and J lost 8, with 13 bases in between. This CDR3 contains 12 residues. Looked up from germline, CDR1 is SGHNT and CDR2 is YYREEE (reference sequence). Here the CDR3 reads CASLPTDYEQFF. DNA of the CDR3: TGTGCCAGCTTACCCACCGACTATGAGCAGTTCTTC.